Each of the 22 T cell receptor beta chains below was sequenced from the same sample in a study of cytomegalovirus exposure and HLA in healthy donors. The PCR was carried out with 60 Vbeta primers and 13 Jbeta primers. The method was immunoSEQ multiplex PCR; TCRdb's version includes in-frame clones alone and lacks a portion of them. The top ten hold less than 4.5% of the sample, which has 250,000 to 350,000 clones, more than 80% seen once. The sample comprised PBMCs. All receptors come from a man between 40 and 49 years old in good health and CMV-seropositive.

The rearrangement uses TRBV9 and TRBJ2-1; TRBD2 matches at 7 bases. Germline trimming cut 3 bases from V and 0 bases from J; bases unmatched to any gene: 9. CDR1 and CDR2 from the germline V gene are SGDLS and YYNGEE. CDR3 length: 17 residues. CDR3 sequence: CASSDGVGGSSYNEQFF. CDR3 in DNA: TGTGCCAGCAGCGATGGGGTCGGGGGGAGCTCCTACAATGAGCAGTTCTTC.

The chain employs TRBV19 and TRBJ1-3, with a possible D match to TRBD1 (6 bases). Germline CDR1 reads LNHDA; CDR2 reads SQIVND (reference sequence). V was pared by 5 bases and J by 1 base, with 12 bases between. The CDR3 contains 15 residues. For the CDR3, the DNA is TGTGCCAGTAGTCCAACAGGGAAATCTGGAAACACCATATATTTT. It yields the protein CASSPTGKSGNTIYF.

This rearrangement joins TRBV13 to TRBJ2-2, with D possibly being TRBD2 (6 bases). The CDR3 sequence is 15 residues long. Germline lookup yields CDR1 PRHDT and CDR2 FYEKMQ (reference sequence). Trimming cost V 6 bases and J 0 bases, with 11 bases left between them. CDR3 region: CASSGGYSNTGELFF. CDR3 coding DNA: TGTGCCAGCAGTGGGGGGTACTCGAACACCGGGGAGCTGTTTTTT. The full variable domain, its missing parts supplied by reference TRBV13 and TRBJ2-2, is AAGVIQSPRHLIKEKRETATLKCYPIPRHDTVYWYQQGPGQDPQFLISFYEKMQSDKGSIPDRFSAQQFSDYHSELNMSSLELGDSALYFCASSGGYSNTGELFFGEGSRLTVL.

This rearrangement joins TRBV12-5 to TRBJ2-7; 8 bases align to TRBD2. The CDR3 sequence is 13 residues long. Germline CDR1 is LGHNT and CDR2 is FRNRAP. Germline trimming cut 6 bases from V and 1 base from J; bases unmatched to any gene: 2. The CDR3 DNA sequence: TGTGCTAGTGGATTAGCGGGATCCTACGAGCAGTACTTC. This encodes CASGLAGSYEQYF.

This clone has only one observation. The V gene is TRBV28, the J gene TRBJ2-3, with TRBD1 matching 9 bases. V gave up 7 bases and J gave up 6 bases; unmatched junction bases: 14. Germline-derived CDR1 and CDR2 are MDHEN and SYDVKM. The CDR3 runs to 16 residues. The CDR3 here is CASIPPSGQGGDTQYF. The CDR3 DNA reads TGTGCCAGCATCCCCCCATCGGGACAGGGAGGGGATACGCAGTATTTT.

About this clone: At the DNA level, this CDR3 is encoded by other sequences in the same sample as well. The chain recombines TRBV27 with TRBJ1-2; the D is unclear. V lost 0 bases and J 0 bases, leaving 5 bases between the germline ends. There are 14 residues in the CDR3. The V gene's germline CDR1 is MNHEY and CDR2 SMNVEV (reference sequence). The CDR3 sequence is CASSLSRANYGYTF. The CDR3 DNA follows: TGTGCCAGCAGTTTATCGAGGGCTAACTATGGCTACACCTTC.

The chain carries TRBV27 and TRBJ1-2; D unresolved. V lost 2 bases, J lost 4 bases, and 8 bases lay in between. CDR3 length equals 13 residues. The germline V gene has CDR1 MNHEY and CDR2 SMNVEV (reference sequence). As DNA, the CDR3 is TGTGCCAGCAGTTTAGGCGGCATCTATGGCTACACCTTC. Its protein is CASSLGGIYGYTF.

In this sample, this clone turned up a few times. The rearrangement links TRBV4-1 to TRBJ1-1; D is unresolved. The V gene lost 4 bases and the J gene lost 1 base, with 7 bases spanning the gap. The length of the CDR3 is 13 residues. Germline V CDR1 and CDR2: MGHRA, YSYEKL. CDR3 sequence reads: CASSLGGNTEAFF. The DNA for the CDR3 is TGCGCCAGCAGCCTTGGCGGGAACACTGAAGCTTTCTTT.

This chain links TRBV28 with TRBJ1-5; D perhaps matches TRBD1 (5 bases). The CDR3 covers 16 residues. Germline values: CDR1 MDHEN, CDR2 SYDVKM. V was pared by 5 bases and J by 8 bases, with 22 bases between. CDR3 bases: TGTGCCAGCAGTGGCCATGGCGGGACCGGAATGAAGCCCCAGCATTTT. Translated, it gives CASSGHGGTGMKPQHF.

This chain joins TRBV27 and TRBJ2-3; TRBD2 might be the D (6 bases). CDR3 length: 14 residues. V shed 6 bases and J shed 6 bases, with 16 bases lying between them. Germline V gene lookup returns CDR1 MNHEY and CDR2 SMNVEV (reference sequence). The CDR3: CASSLTLAPDTQYF. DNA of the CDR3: TGTGCCAGCAGCCTGACACTAGCCCCCGATACGCAGTATTTT.

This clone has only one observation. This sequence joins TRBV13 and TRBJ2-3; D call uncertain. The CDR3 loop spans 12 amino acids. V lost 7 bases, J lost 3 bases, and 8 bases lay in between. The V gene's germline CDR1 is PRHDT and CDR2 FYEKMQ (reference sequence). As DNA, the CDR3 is TGTGCCAGCACCCCTAGAACAGATACGCAGTATTTT. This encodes CASTPRTDTQYF.

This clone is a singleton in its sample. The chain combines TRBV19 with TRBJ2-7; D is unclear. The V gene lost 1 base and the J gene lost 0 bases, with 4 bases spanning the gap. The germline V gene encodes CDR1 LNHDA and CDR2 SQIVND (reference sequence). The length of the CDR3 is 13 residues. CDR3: CASSIGHSYEQYF. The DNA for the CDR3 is TGTGCCAGTAGTATAGGACACTCCTACGAGCAGTACTTC.

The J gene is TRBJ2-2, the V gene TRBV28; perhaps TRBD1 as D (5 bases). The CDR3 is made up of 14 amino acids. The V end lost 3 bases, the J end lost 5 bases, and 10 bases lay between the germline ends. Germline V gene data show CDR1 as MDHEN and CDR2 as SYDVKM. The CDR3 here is CASSLGRATGELFF. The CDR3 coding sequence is TGTGCCAGCAGTTTGGGCAGGGCGACCGGGGAGCTGTTTTTT. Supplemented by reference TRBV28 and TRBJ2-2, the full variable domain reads DVKVTQSSRYLVKRTGEKVFLECVQDMDHENMFWYRQDPGLGLRLIYFSYDVKMKEKGDIPEGYSVSREKKERFSLILESASTNQTSMYLCASSLGRATGELFFGEGSRLTVL.

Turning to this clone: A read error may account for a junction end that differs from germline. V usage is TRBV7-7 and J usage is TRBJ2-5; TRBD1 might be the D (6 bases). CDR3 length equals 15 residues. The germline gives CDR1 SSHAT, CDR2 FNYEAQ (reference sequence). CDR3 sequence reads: CASSLGRGGIETQYF. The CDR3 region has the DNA TGTGCTAGCAGCCTGGGGAGAGGGGGTATCGAGACCCAGTACTTC.

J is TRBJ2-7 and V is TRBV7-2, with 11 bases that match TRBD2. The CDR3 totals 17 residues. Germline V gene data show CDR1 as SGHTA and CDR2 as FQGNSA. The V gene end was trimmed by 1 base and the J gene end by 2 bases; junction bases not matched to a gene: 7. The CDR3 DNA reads TGTGCCAGCAGCTTAGGACTGACTAGCGGGGCAACCTACGAGCAGTACTTC. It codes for CASSLGLTSGATYEQYF.

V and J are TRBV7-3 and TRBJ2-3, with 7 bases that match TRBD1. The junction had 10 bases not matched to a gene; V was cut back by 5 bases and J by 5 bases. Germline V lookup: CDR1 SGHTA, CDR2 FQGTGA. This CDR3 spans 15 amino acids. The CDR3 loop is CASSPLGGLEDTQYF. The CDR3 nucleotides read TGTGCCAGCAGCCCTTTAGGGGGCCTGGAAGATACGCAGTATTTT.

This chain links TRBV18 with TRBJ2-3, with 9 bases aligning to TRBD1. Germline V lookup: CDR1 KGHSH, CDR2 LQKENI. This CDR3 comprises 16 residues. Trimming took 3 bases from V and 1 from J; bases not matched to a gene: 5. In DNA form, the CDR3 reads TGTGCCAGCTCACCCCGGACAGGGGACGGCACAGATACGCAGTATTTT. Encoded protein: CASSPRTGDGTDTQYF.

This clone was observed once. Written as DNA, the CDR3 is TGTGCCAGCAGTTTAATCGGGGCAGGGGATCCCTATGGCTACACCTTC. Its protein product is CASSLIGAGDPYGYTF. V is TRBV27 and J is TRBJ1-2; D perhaps matches TRBD1 (6 bases). The germline V gene has CDR1 MNHEY and CDR2 SMNVEV (reference sequence). CDR3 size: 16 residues. V shed 2 bases and J shed 4 bases, with 17 bases lying between them.

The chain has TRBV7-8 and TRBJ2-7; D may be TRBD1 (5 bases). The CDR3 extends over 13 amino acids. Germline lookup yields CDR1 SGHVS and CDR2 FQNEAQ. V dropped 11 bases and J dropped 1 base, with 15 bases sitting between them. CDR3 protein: CAAAKRGSYEQYF. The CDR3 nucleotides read TGTGCCGCAGCCAAAAGGGGTTCCTACGAGCAGTACTTC.

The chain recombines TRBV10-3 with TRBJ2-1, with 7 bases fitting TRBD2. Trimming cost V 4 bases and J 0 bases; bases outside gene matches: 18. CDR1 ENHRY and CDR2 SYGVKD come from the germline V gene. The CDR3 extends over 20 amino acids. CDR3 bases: TGTGCCATCAGTGGAGGACTCCAGCGGGGCCCATCGAGCTCCTACAATGAGCAGTTCTTC. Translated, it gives CAISGGLQRGPSSSYNEQFF.

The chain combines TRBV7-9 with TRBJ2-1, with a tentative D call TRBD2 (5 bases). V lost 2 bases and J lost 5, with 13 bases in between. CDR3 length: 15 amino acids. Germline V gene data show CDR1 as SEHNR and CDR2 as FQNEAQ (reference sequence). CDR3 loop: CASSLLLGLHNEQFF. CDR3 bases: TGTGCCAGCAGCTTATTACTAGGGCTACACAATGAGCAGTTCTTC.

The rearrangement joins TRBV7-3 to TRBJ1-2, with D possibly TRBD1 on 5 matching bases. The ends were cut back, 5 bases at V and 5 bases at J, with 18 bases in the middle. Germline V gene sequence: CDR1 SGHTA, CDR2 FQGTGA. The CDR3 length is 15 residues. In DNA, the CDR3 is TGTGCCAGCAGCCCTTCGGGGGGTTTGGGGTATGGCTACACCTTC. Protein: CASSPSGGLGYGYTF.